This T cell receptor beta chain was documented in a study of cytomegalovirus exposure and HLA in healthy donors (TCRdb year 2017). As for the study more broadly: According to an earlier analysis of 587 of the donors, about 179 million T cells yielded 120 million or so unique TCR beta sequences and approximately 300 Gb of sequence data. A later genetic analysis used genome-wide SNP genotypes for 398 of the 666 donors, treating that subset as a discovery cohort. The study used immunosequencing to profile the T cell repertoires of several hundred subjects and linked those repertoires to cytomegalovirus serostatus. Rather than using new phenotypic data, the later analysis identified candidate immune exposures from TCR beta sequences and from how often those sequences occurred across donors. The number of donors typed differed by locus, with about 629-630 for A, B, C, DRB1 and DQB1, roughly 520 for DQA1, approximately 570 for DPA1, and 450 to 480 for DPB1. A few DR-DQ haplotypes were handled as single units for association and clustering because linkage in the cohort was strong. Roughly 300 gigabases of sequencing data and approximately 85 million unique TCR sequences were included in an early release covering about 700 HLA-typed donors. To decide whether each TCR beta V gene segment behaved as functional or pseudogenic, an earlier analysis of some 580 of the donors relied on high-throughput TCR beta sequencing. The study was designed to test whether signatures of past pathogen exposure could be identified by cataloging public T cell receptors. Of the roughly 400 genotyped donors, roughly 85% fell in the genetic ancestry cluster associated with self-reported Caucasian donors. A separate validation cohort of roughly 110 different subjects was used in addition to the 666-subject first cohort. All discovery cohort repertoires had been generated on a single sequencing platform. Donor age, sex, ethnicity and CMV serostatus were collected together with the repertoire data. Among some 410 genotyped donors of the cohort, an average of approximately 200,000 unique TCR beta nucleotide sequences was sequenced per donor, of which 15% to 20% were non-productive. To predict cytomegalovirus infection status, the study brought together high-throughput TCR immunosequencing, statistical association of individual TCRs with disease status, and machine learning. HLA typing included class I and class II loci at four-digit resolution. In a later analysis, previously published TCR beta repertoires from 600 to 850 donors were re-analyzed and high-resolution HLA genotyping was added so that TCR occurrence patterns could be studied. Summary of the overall study and its limitations: In a later analysis, HLA-associated TCR beta chains were found to be more clonally expanded and to have lower generation probabilities than equally common non-associated chains. Because counts were too low, 15 to 20 rarely observed V segments, including chromosome 9 orphons, were excluded from the earlier analysis of 587 of the donors. The classifier was reported to diagnose cytomegalovirus status with high specificity and sensitivity in both the original cohort and the validation cohort. The only immune exposure information available for the cohort was CMV serostatus. According to a later genetic analysis, donors in an Asian-associated ancestry cluster had fewer N-insertions in productive TCRs than the approximately 630-donor mean. Three of the identified cytomegalovirus-associated TCR beta chains were confirmed in vitro to be specific for cytomegalovirus antigens. A later analysis found that TCR association rates varied across HLA loci, with DRB1 alleles showing the most associated TCRs and HLA-C alleles the fewest. In this cohort, only TCR beta chains were sequenced, and detectable features were limited by the absence of alpha or paired-chain data. While some public TCRs were present in many individuals, most TCR sequences turned up only very rarely across donors. A cluster of highly shared sequence variants was judged likely to represent a technical artifact of the sequencing pipeline. Correlated functional status among segregating V segments might be attributable to linkage disequilibrium, but an unknown experimental factor could not be ruled out. Strong co-occurrence of HLA alleles, especially DR and DQ, made assigning TCR associations to individual alleles difficult. Presence/absence analyses assumed roughly uniform sequencing depth across donors, an assumption that may not hold. Specific HLA alleles were associated with 18,000 or so TCR beta sequences at a false discovery rate of 0.05 in a later analysis. In a later analysis, several top co-occurrence clusters were reported to appear linked to parvovirus B19, influenza, CMV and Epstein-Barr virus. A later analysis found that most CMV-associated TCR beta chains appeared HLA-restricted, with HLA associations seemingly driven largely by CMV exposure. Some IMGT-functional V segments, including TRBV6-2 and TRBV6-3, could not be distinguished by the 87-base-pair reads and were therefore excluded. The authors suggested that the approach could potentially be extended to other disease states and immunological phenotypes. V-gene and J-gene trimming of TCR beta chains was associated with a missense DCLRE1C variant in a later genetic analysis, and the association was replicated in an independent cohort. The study gave a list of 150 to 200 TCR beta chains associated with cytomegalovirus. Because HLA typing was missing for some donors at each locus, association tests included only the typed subset. A further reported finding was that TCR beta sequences accurately predicted the HLA-A and HLA-B alleles for most subjects in the first cohort. In an earlier analysis of some 500 of the donors, most TCR beta V segments appeared in productive rearrangements about 90% or about 30% of the time, broadly matching IMGT annotations.

The V end gives up 4 bases and the J end 5 bases, leaving 8 bases in the junction not matched to a gene. The CDR3 runs 15 residues from the cysteine to the phenylalanine. The only DNA kept is the CDR3, 45 bases in frame from the first base. For CDR1 and CDR2, the germline V gene lists SGHDT and YYEEEE. The receptor library was made with the immunoSEQ multiplex PCR assay. The multiplex PCR relied on a mix of 60 forward primers for TCR Vbeta segments and 13 reverse primers for TCR Jbeta segments. Amplification of the CDR3 region of rearranged TCR beta genes was performed with a multiplex PCR assay on genomic DNA. On the Illumina HiSeq System, the amplified TCR beta libraries were sequenced as 87-base-pair reads. In the authors' own workflow: In a later analysis, tens of millions of unique TCR beta chains were counted across the 650 to 750 repertoires, and roughly 9.9 million of these chains were shared by at least two donors. A nearest-neighbor algorithm error-corrected the raw reads and collapsed the reads into unique sequences, merging closely related sequences to remove PCR and sequencing errors. To assign V, D and J gene segments, CDR3 sequences were aligned to IMGT reference sequences. Each retained sequence needed at least a six-nucleotide match to both a V gene segment and a J gene segment. Rearrangements were classified as productive when the CDR3 lacked stop codons and remained in frame with V and J, and all other rearrangements were classified as non-productive. CDR3 was defined according to IMGT convention as the region running from the second conserved V-encoded cysteine to the conserved J-encoded phenylalanine. Sequences without an unambiguous match to a single V gene segment were excluded from the earlier analysis of almost 600 of the donors. An earlier analysis of approximately 590 of the donors called V segments functional above 56.7% productive rearrangements and segregating when the between-donor standard deviation exceeded 5%. To diagnose cytomegalovirus status from the catalog of TCR beta chain sequences, a statistical classification framework was built. V and J gene assignment, in a later analysis, came from comparing TCR nucleotide sequences with IMGT/GENE-DB human TR gene sequences. The TCRdist pipeline was used in a later analysis to assign CDR3 sequences and most-parsimonious VDJ recombination scenarios. In a later analysis, every TCR beta chain was defined by the combination of its CDR3 amino acid sequence and its V-gene family, and reads without a unique V-gene family were dropped. A later analysis removed roughly 590 highly shared, low-generation-probability nucleotide sequences to deal with suspected cross-contamination and a sequencing artifact. In a later analysis, a clonal expansion index for each public chain was calculated from normalized within-repertoire ranks of inferred template counts. A later analysis computed generation probabilities with a VDJ recombination model fitted to out-of-frame rearrangements, and checked the results against IGoR. A later analysis scored TCR-TCR, TCR-HLA and TCR-CMV co-occurrence with hypergeometric tests, applying a repertoire-size bias correction to TCR pairs. False discovery rates were estimated in a later analysis by permuting HLA or CMV assignments 20 times. In a later analysis, co-occurring TCRs were grouped using DBSCAN, with TCRdist sequence similarity added in when clustering inside HLA-allele-positive subsets. Repertoires with fewer than 30,000 or more than 120,000 public chains, plus five repertoires with anomalous nucleotide sharing, were excluded from co-occurrence clustering. TCRdb re-hosts the immuneACCESS table, in-frame sequences only. Its copies lack some clones; in the studies checked, an unresolved V gene accounts for under half of them, and the cause for the rest is not known. V and J calls and clone size are as listed in that table; D and trimming were resolved from the DNA. Within this sample are a few hundred thousand clones, with 60% to 80% of them counted one time only. Jointly, the top ten make up 1.8% of the sample.

The cohort was made up of roughly 670 healthy bone marrow donors. At the time of sampling, all cohort members were nominally healthy, though unrecorded immune exposures were likely present. The donor tested CMV seronegative, placing the donor among the roughly 340 seronegative members of the cohort. A peripheral blood sample was collected from each donor, and TCR beta sequencing was performed on peripheral blood mononuclear cells. The Qiagen DNeasy Blood Extraction Kit was used to extract genomic DNA from the blood cell samples. A remark on this clone: The antigen it binds to is not known. No base qualities exist here, and no much larger clone lies one base off it.

The sequenced sample consisted of PBMCs. This sequence originates from a woman in her twenties or thirties in good health and CMV-seronegative. The chain is encoded by TRBV5-6 joined to TRBJ1-5; 8 bases in between match TRBD1. The CDR3 region has the sequence CASSRSGTGHQPQHF. The DNA is TGTGCCAGCAGCCGATCCGGGACAGGCCATCAGCCCCAGCATTTT.